The TCR beta chain under discussion was sequenced for a study of blood T cells in healthy people across ages. Per sample, a minimum of 6.5 million PBMCs were isolated. Regarding the study as a whole: The study found more naive CD4+ cells and higher diversity in long-lived than aged donors.

This CDR3 contains 14 residues. V lost 4 bases, J lost 0 bases, and 10 bases lay in between. Germline assignment: CDR1 DFQATT and CDR2 SNEGSKA (reference sequence). A second PCR of about 6 to 11 cycles used a sample-barcoded 5' primer and a J-beta primer mix. TCRdb re-called the 5' RACE reads through MiXCR, storing one row per CDR3 protein. The repertoire includes 1.5 million to 2 million distinct CDR3 sequences, 28% of them detected once, and about 8% sits in the top ten. At least ten counts were recorded for this clonotype. Its specificity is unknown. The chain carries TRBV20-1 and TRBJ2-4, with D possibly TRBD2 on 5 matching bases. Sequencing used blood. The clonotype originates from a woman in her twenties or thirties in good health. The CDR3 protein is CSAKEDLAKNIQYF. The CDR3 DNA sequence: TGCAGTGCTAAGGAGGACTTAGCCAAAAACATTCAGTACTTC.